These 8 T cell receptor beta chains came from one sample sequenced in a study of blood T cell repertoires in COVID-19. The assay was immunoSEQ multiplex PCR, and TCRdb's table has in-frame clones only and misses some. The table has under 300,000 clones, roughly 87% seen once; the top ten hold more than 6%. The sample consisted of peripheral blood. The source is a man aged 60 to 69 who had recovered from COVID-19.

The chain combines TRBV11-1 with TRBJ2-5; 9 bases fit TRBD1. The CDR3 has 16 residues. CDR1 and CDR2 (germline): SGHAT, FQDESV (reference sequence). Losses at the gene ends were 3 bases for V and 0 bases for J; bases not matched to a gene: 5. This chain's CDR3 is CASSFSDRGNQETQYF. Written as DNA, the CDR3 is TGTGCCAGCAGCTTCAGTGACAGGGGGAACCAAGAGACCCAGTACTTC.

The chain carries TRBV5-1 and TRBJ1-1; maybe TRBD1 (5 bases). The CDR3 totals 13 residues. The germline V and J ends were trimmed by 4 bases and 6 bases, with 13 bases remaining between them. Germline V gene data show CDR1 as SGHRS and CDR2 as YFSETQ. CDR3 nucleotides: TGCGCCAGCAGCAGGGGACTAGCCGCTGAAGCTTTCTTT. It encodes CASSRGLAAEAFF.

The gene calls are TRBV5-5 and TRBJ1-2; 8 bases map to TRBD1. The length of the CDR3 is 15 residues. V gave up 1 base and J gave up 6 bases; unmatched junction bases: 8. CDR1 is SGHKS, CDR2 YYEKEE, per germline (reference sequence). DNA of the CDR3: TGTGCCAGCAGCTTGCAAAGCGGACAGGGTAATGGCTACACCTTC. Translated: CASSLQSGQGNGYTF.

The CDR3 DNA reads TGCGCCAGCAGCTTGGGCAGGGCCACTGAAGCTTTCTTT. Amino acids: CASSLGRATEAFF. The rearrangement links TRBV5-1 to TRBJ1-1; possible D gene TRBD1, 5 bases. The V end lost 0 bases, the J end lost 4 bases, and 7 bases lay between the germline ends. This CDR3 has 13 amino acids. Germline loops: CDR1 SGHRS, CDR2 YFSETQ.

This clone occurred once. J is TRBJ2-6 and V is TRBV2, with 10 nucleotides matching TRBD1. Germline V gene sequence: CDR1 SNHLY, CDR2 FYNNEI. The length of the CDR3 is 17 residues. With V trimmed by 5 bases and J by 2 bases, 6 bases remained unmatched. The CDR3 reads CASSPGQGLPGANVLTF. The CDR3 DNA reads TGTGCCAGCAGTCCGGGACAGGGGCTTCCTGGGGCCAACGTCCTGACTTTC.

The chain combines TRBV12-3 or TRBV12-4 with TRBJ1-1; tentative D call: TRBD1 (5 bases). Deletions cut 4 bases from V and 6 bases from J, with 12 bases between. The CDR3 consists of 13 residues. The CDR3 here is CASSYSPTAEAFF. In nucleotides, the CDR3 is TGTGCCAGCAGTTACTCCCCGACAGCTGAAGCTTTCTTT.

This rearrangement joins TRBV24-1 to TRBJ1-5; D may be TRBD1 (6 bases). Germline assignment: CDR1 KGHDR and CDR2 SFDVKD. Trimming shortened V by 7 bases and J by 5 bases, and 17 bases separated the two germline ends. This CDR3 is 15 amino acids long. CDR3: CATSQGGANYQPQHF. For the CDR3, the DNA is TGTGCCACCAGCCAAGGGGGGGCCAATTATCAGCCCCAGCATTTT.

The gene calls are TRBV2 and TRBJ2-3, with 8 bases aligning to TRBD2. Germline V CDR1 and CDR2: SNHLY, FYNNEI. After removal of 2 bases from V and 2 bases from J, the junction contained 12 bases not matched to a gene. The CDR3 is 18 residues long. This chain's CDR3 is CASSETKLAAENTDTQYF. In DNA form, the CDR3 reads TGTGCCAGCAGTGAAACCAAACTAGCGGCCGAGAACACAGATACGCAGTATTTT.